This TCR beta chain originates from a study of OX40 agonist ivuxolimab in advanced cancers. Study-wide background: The dose-escalation cohort was about 80% male, with a mean age of around 60 years, ranging roughly 20 to 80. Study-wide results and caveats: Among the lowest levels of clonal expansion were found in partial responders at 0.1-3.0 mg/kg.

V shed 4 bases and J 0 bases; nucleotides not matched to a gene: 3. The CDR3 consists of 15 residues. Germline lookup yields CDR1 WNHNN and CDR2 SYGVQD (reference sequence). Here immunoSEQ multiplex PCR was the method, and the copy in TCRdb shows in-frame clones only, minus some. The repertoire holds around 150,000 clones, with about 92% as singletons. As for this clone: Its specificity is not known.

The source of this sequence is an adult with an advanced solid tumor such as melanoma, head and neck, liver or kidney cancer. This chain links TRBV10-1 with TRBJ2-3, with TRBD2 identical over 8 bases. This specimen was CD4+ or CD8+ T cells sorted from blood, taken in a trial of the OX40 agonist ivuxolimab. In DNA, the CDR3 is TGCGCCAGCAGTGGCCGGGGGGGCAGCACAGATACGCAGTATTTT. Translating gives CASSGRGGSTDTQYF.